What follows describes a single T cell receptor beta chain. With 6 bases removed from V and 5 bases from J, the gap between germline ends came to 19 bases. Germline-derived CDR1 and CDR2 are SEHNR and FQNEAQ (reference sequence). The CDR3 covers 16 residues. These data are taken from a study of T cell changes during pregnancy in multiple sclerosis. Data came from immunoSEQ multiplex PCR; TCRdb stores just in-frame clones and leaves some out. The data show 65,000 to 95,000 clones, with about 91% seen just once and under 2.5% held by the top ten. The chain has TRBV7-9 and TRBJ2-2; unclear D gene. The receptor was isolated from a female donor with multiple sclerosis, enrolled in a pregnancy study. Sequencing used peripheral blood, obtained before pregnancy. CDR3 DNA sequence: TGTGCCAGCAGACCATCACTCCGATTTGATACCGGGGAGCTGTTTTTT. This gives the protein CASRPSLRFDTGELFF. Drawing the rest from reference TRBV7-9 and TRBJ2-2, the complete variable domain is DTGVSQNPRHKITKRGQNVTFRCDPISEHNRLYWYRQTLGQGPEFLTYFQNEAQLEKSRLLSDRFSAERPKGSFSTLEIQRTEQGDSAMYLCASRPSLRFDTGELFFGEGSRLTVL.